The 30 T cell receptor beta chains given below trace back to one sample, sequenced in a study of breast tumors, draining lymph nodes, adjacent tissues. Breast cancer patients provided tissue from their axillary draining lymph nodes. MiXCR, run by TCRdb on the multiplex PCR reads, gives a single entry per CDR3 protein. The profile shows 290,000 or so distinct CDR3 sequences, 30% of them singletons. The sample was axillary lymph node tissue. These receptors were taken from a female donor with breast cancer. Some clones in this sample may be carry-over from other donors' samples.

This clonotype was recorded at least ten times. The rearrangement links TRBV9 to TRBJ2-5; D is perhaps TRBD2 (7 bases). Between the trimmed V and J ends, which lost 3 bases and 0 bases, there was a span of 24 bases. Germline V gene lookup returns CDR1 SGDLS and CDR2 YYNGEE. The CDR3 is made up of 19 amino acids. DNA of the CDR3: TGTGCCAGCAGCGGAGGGGGAGGGTACTGGTGGGGGGACCAAGAGACCCAGTACTTC. Protein sequence: CASSGGGGYWWGDQETQYF. The variable domain in full, completed from reference TRBV9 and TRBJ2-5, reads DSGVTQTPKHLITATGQRVTLRCSPRSGDLSVYWYQQSLDQGLQFLIQYYNGEERAKGNILERFSAQQFPDLHSELNLSSLELGDSALYFCASSGGGGYWWGDQETQYFGPGTRLLVL.

This chain connects TRBV25-1 to TRBJ2-7; 10 nucleotides align to TRBD1. V was clipped by 11 bases and J by 4 bases; unmatched bases: 5. Per germline, CDR1 MGHDK and CDR2 SYGVNS. This CDR3 comprises 12 residues. The CDR3 nucleotides read TGTGCCCTCGACAGGGGGCTTTACGAGCAGTACTTC. As protein: CALDRGLYEQYF.

Comment on this clonotype: The CDR3 ends on some other residue instead of the conserved phenylalanine or tryptophan, so this is likely a read error. The chain combines TRBV11-2 with TRBJ2-7; 10 bases are a match to TRBD2. The V gene end was trimmed by 0 bases and the J gene end by 9 bases; junction bases not matched to a gene: 8. The germline CDR1 and CDR2 sequences are SGHAT and FQNNGV. This CDR3 has 15 residues. CDR3 bases: TGTGCCAGCAGCTTAGATCCTAGCGGGAGTGGCGTGCAGTACCTC. It translates to CASSLDPSGSGVQYL.

This clonotype was seen many times. The CDR3 DNA is TGTGCCAGCAGTCGACAGGGATTGGGTACAGATACGCAGTATTTT. Amino acid sequence: CASSRQGLGTDTQYF. V usage is TRBV28 and J usage is TRBJ2-3; 7 positions agree with TRBD1. This CDR3 comprises 15 residues. With V trimmed by 5 bases and J by 3 bases, 8 bases remained unmatched. CDR1 and CDR2 (germline): MDHEN, SYDVKM. The variable domain in full, completed from reference TRBV28 and TRBJ2-3, reads DVKVTQSSRYLVKRTGEKVFLECVQDMDHENMFWYRQDPGLGLRLIYFSYDVKMKEKGDIPEGYSVSREKKERFSLILESASTNQTSMYLCASSRQGLGTDTQYFGPGTRLTVL.

In its sample, this clonotype was seen a few times. This clone may be a read error of a much larger clone one base away. V gene TRBV20-1 combines with J gene TRBJ2-5; unclear D gene. CDR1 and CDR2 (germline): DFQATT, SNEGSKA (reference sequence). The CDR3 totals 14 residues. CDR3 protein: CSTHPAVGQETQCF. DNA of the CDR3: TGCAGTACGCACCCGGCGGTGGGCCAAGAGACCCAGTGCTTC.

In its sample, this clonotype was seen many times. V is TRBV12-3 or TRBV12-4 and J is TRBJ2-1, with TRBD1 as a possible D gene (5 bases). V was trimmed by 3 bases and J by 3 bases, leaving 12 bases between them. The CDR3 is 15 residues long. The CDR3 region is CASSLAGSGYNEQFF. The CDR3 DNA is TGTGCCAGCAGTTTGGCAGGGTCGGGCTACAATGAGCAGTTCTTC.

This clonotype was picked up many times. The V and J genes are TRBV15 and TRBJ2-3; 12 bases align to TRBD2. This CDR3 has 16 amino acids. The V gene's germline CDR1 is LNHNV and CDR2 YYDKDF (reference sequence). V was pared by 5 bases and J by 0 bases, with 3 bases of the junction left unmatched. DNA of the CDR3: TGTGCCACCAGCGCGGGACTAGCGGGCAGCACAGATACGCAGTATTTT. This translates into CATSAGLAGSTDTQYF.

With regard to this clonotype: Since no conserved phenylalanine or tryptophan closes the CDR3, a read error is the likely cause. The gene calls are TRBV28 and TRBJ2-7, with a tentative D call TRBD1 (5 bases). CDR1 is MDHEN and CDR2 is SYDVKM in the germline V gene. V lost 5 bases and J 5 bases, leaving 22 bases between the germline ends. The CDR3 contains 16 residues. CDR3 loop: CASSSAPGYLLHEQYL. DNA for the CDR3: TGTGCCAGCAGTAGCGCTCCAGGGTACCTCCTACACGAGCAGTACCTC.

This clonotype came up many times. V gene TRBV19 combines with J gene TRBJ2-3, with 13 bases identical to TRBD2. The CDR3 runs 15 residues. The V segment lost 5 bases and the J segment 7 bases; nucleotides outside the gene matches: 6. Germline CDR1 and CDR2: LNHDA and SQIVND (reference sequence). The CDR3 sequence: CASSDTGTSGNTQYF. CDR3 nucleotides: TGTGCCAGTAGTGATACCGGGACTAGCGGGAATACGCAGTATTTT. The variable domain in full, with the rest retrieved from reference TRBV19 and TRBJ2-3, is DGGITQSPKYLFRKEGQNVTLSCEQNLNHDAMYWYRQDPGQGLRLIYYSQIVNDFQKGDIAEGYSVSREKKESFPLTVTSAQKNPTAFYLCASSDTGTSGNTQYFGPGTRLTVL.

This clonotype appeared many times. The CDR3 loop reads CASSMGGGTDTQYF. The CDR3 region has the DNA TGTGCCAGTAGTATGGGCGGGGGCACAGATACGCAGTATTTT. The rearrangement joins TRBV19 to TRBJ2-3; maybe TRBD2 (6 bases). CDR3 length: 14 residues. Germline assignment: CDR1 LNHDA and CDR2 SQIVND (reference sequence). V was trimmed by 3 bases and J by 1 base, leaving 8 bases between them.

In its sample, this clonotype was seen many times. This chain joins TRBV5-1 and TRBJ2-5, with 9 bases identical to TRBD1. The CDR3 is made up of 15 amino acids. In germline, CDR1 is SGHRS, CDR2 YFSETQ. J lost 5 bases, V lost 9 bases, and 14 bases had no gene match. In DNA, the CDR3 is TGCGCCACCTCTACCGGGACAGGGATGGGGGAGACCCAGTACTTC. It translates to CATSTGTGMGETQYF.

This clonotype showed up many times. The rearrangement joins TRBV6-5 to TRBJ2-7; 11 nucleotides align to TRBD2. Germline-derived CDR1 and CDR2 are MNHEY and SVGAGI. Trimming at V came to 0 bases and at J to 6 bases, leaving 4 bases not matched to a gene. The CDR3 contains 15 residues. The CDR3 here is CASSYSPLAGVEQYF. For the CDR3, the DNA is TGTGCCAGCAGTTACTCACCACTAGCGGGAGTCGAGCAGTACTTC.

This clonotype was counted at least ten times. At one boundary the junction diverges from the germline segment, which might be a read error. CDR3 nucleotides: TGTGCCACCAGTGAGGGATTCTCTGGAAACACCATATATTTT. Its protein is CATSEGFSGNTIYF. This chain links TRBV12-3 or TRBV12-4 with TRBJ1-3; D unresolved. This CDR3 spans 14 amino acids.

The chain has TRBV6-2 or TRBV6-3 and TRBJ1-5; 10 bases line up with TRBD1. Germline V gives CDR1 MNHEY, CDR2 SVGEGT. This CDR3 comprises 18 residues. J was trimmed by 2 bases and V by 6 bases; bases with no gene match: 13. CDR3 residues: CASSDRGRGQTGNQPQHF. CDR3 sequence (DNA): TGTGCCAGCAGCGACAGGGGGCGAGGCCAGACGGGCAATCAGCCCCAGCATTTT.

This clonotype was recorded many times. V gene TRBV12-5 combines with J gene TRBJ1-3; 7 nucleotides agree with TRBD1. V lost 7 bases and J lost 2; bases outside the gene matches: 14. CDR1 is LGHNT and CDR2 is FRNRAP in the germline V gene. The CDR3 runs 17 residues. The CDR3 coding sequence is TGTGCTAGTGATGCGAGGACAGGCGTTAGTACTGGAAACACCATATATTTT. Amino acids: CASDARTGVSTGNTIYF.

Ten or more counts support this clonotype. The rearrangement joins TRBV9 to TRBJ2-3, with D unclear. The CDR3 sequence is 13 residues long. Trimming removed 4 bases from V and 14 bases from J, with 20 bases in between. Per germline, CDR1 SGDLS and CDR2 YYNGEE. The CDR3 reads CASSPAPLDHRYF. The CDR3 DNA sequence: TGTGCCAGCAGCCCTGCCCCCTTAGATCACCGGTATTTT.

Points on this clonotype: A read error may produce the germline difference seen at one junction end. The genes are TRBV7-8 and TRBJ1-3, with TRBD1 identical over 9 bases. CDR1 is SGHVS, CDR2 FQNEAQ, per germline. This CDR3 has 15 amino acids. CDR3 sequence: CASSLGGTGLNTIYF. The DNA for the CDR3 is TGTGCCAGCAGCCTCGGAGGGACAGGGCTAAACACCATATACTTT.

This clonotype was counted ten times or more. The rearrangement uses TRBV15 and TRBJ2-3; D is ambiguous. The germline V gene has CDR1 LNHNV and CDR2 YYDKDF (reference sequence). V dropped 0 bases and J dropped 4 bases, with 11 bases sitting between them. The CDR3 consists of 15 residues. CDR3 DNA: TGTGCCACCAGCAGAGATCTCACCTCCCCAGATACGCAGTATTTT. Its translation is CATSRDLTSPDTQYF.

This clonotype came up many times. V and J are TRBV10-2 and TRBJ1-2, with D possibly TRBD1 on 5 matching bases. V lost 3 bases and J lost 2, with 13 bases in between. The CDR3 sequence is 15 residues long. Germline loops: CDR1 WSHSY, CDR2 SAAADI. The chain's CDR3 is CASSDPGRRNYGYTF. CDR3 DNA: TGCGCCAGCAGTGACCCGGGACGTAGGAACTATGGCTACACCTTC.

At least ten counts were recorded for this clonotype. The rearrangement joins TRBV5-1 to TRBJ2-3; D gene unclear. There are 16 residues in the CDR3. The ends were cut back, 7 bases at V and 6 bases at J, with 24 bases in the middle. The V gene's germline CDR1 is SGHRS and CDR2 YFSETQ. For the CDR3, the DNA is TGCGCCAGCCATAAAACCGACCCCGGTGGAGTTGATACGCAGTATTTT. Translation gives CASHKTDPGGVDTQYF.

V gene TRBV15 combines with J gene TRBJ1-6, with no clear D. CDR3 length equals 16 residues. Trimming cost V 0 bases and J 3 bases, with 9 bases left between them. Germline V lookup: CDR1 LNHNV, CDR2 YYDKDF (reference sequence). This CDR3 reads CATSRENSGYNSPLHF. The CDR3 DNA is TGTGCCACCAGCAGAGAGAACAGTGGCTATAATTCACCCCTCCACTTT.

This clonotype was seen a handful of times. This may be a read error: a much more frequent sequence differs by one nucleotide. The chain carries TRBV5-5 and TRBJ2-7; D ambiguous. CDR1 and CDR2 from the germline V gene are SGHKS and YYEKEE (reference sequence). This CDR3 is 14 amino acids long. CDR3 bases: TGTGCCAGCAGCTTATATACACACTCCTGCGAGCAGTACTTC. As protein: CASSLYTHSCEQYF. The entire variable domain, with the rest obtained from reference TRBV5-5 and TRBJ2-7, is as follows: DAGVTQSPTHLIKTRGQQVTLRCSPISGHKSVSWYQQVLGQGPQFIFQYYEKEERGRGNFPDRFSARQFPNYSSELNVNALLLGDSALYLCASSLYTHSCEQYFGPGTRLTVT.

As concerns this clonotype: Just one base apart from a much larger clone, this may be a read error. The gene calls are TRBV14 and TRBJ2-1; D gene uncertain. CDR1 is SGHDN and CDR2 is FVKESK in the germline V gene. The CDR3 is made up of 12 amino acids. The CDR3 loop reads CACSQDFNEQFF. In nucleotides, the CDR3 is TGTGCCTGCAGCCAAGACTTCAATGAGCAGTTCTTC.

This clonotype was seen once. This clone may be a read error of a much larger clone one base away. The V call is TRBV5-6, the J call TRBJ1-4; a possible D gene is TRBD1 (5 bases). CDR3 length: 16 amino acids. Trimming cost V 5 bases and J 5 bases, with 19 bases left between them. CDR1 is SGHDT, CDR2 YYEEEE, per germline. CDR3 bases: TGTGCCAGCAGGTGGGGGACGAGGGGTCAAAATGAAAAACTGTTTTTT. Translating gives CASRWGTRGQNEKLFF. The entire variable domain, with the rest obtained from reference TRBV5-6 and TRBJ1-4, is as follows: DAGVTQSPTHLIKTRGQQVTLRCSPKSGHDTVSWYQQALGQGPQFIFQYYEEEERQRGNFPDRFSGHQFPNYSSELNVNALLLGDSALYLCASRWGTRGQNEKLFFGSGTQLSVL.

At least ten counts were recorded for this clonotype. The V call is TRBV20-1, the J call TRBJ1-4; TRBD1 aligns across 10 bases. The germline CDR1 and CDR2 sequences are DFQATT and SNEGSKA (reference sequence). Trimming took 1 base from V and 6 from J; bases not matched to a gene: 2. The CDR3 is made up of 14 amino acids. The CDR3 here is CSARAGTGDEKLFF. CDR3 DNA sequence: TGCAGTGCTAGAGCCGGGACAGGGGATGAAAAACTGTTTTTT.

To note about this clonotype: A single base separates this from a much larger clone, so it may be a read error. The genes are TRBV20-1 and TRBJ2-3; 8 bases fit TRBD2. Germline V lookup: CDR1 DFQATT, CDR2 SNEGSKA (reference sequence). CDR3 length: 14 residues. With V trimmed by 3 bases and J by 8 bases, 10 bases remained unmatched. The chain's CDR3 is CSASGLASSATQYF. CDR3 nucleotides: TGCAGTGCTAGCGGACTAGCTTCTTCTGCTACGCAGTATTTT.

This clonotype has at least ten counts. This chain links TRBV20-1 with TRBJ2-5, with 13 bases that match TRBD2. CDR3 size: 17 residues. Unmatched junction bases numbered 11, after V lost 2 bases and J lost 5 bases. Germline V lookup: CDR1 DFQATT, CDR2 SNEGSKA (reference sequence). CDR3 amino acids: CSARPPGLAGVGETQYF. CDR3 sequence (DNA): TGCAGTGCTAGACCCCCTGGACTAGCGGGAGTGGGGGAGACCCAGTACTTC.

About this clonotype: With a much larger clone just one base away, this may be a read error. The chain uses TRBV5-1 and TRBJ1-3; D call uncertain. The ends were cut back, 4 bases at V and 3 bases at J, with 17 bases in the middle. The germline CDR1 and CDR2 sequences are SGHRS and YFSETQ. This CDR3 spans 16 amino acids. The CDR3 loop reads CASSPSGLSLGNTIYF. The CDR3 nucleotides are TGCGCCAGCAGCCCCTCAGGACTCTCGCTTGGAAACACCATATATTTT.

This clonotype occurred a few times. One junction end does not reproduce the germline sequence, and a read error may be involved. V is TRBV11-3 and J is TRBJ2-7; the D call may be TRBD1 or TRBD2 (5 bases each). Germline V gene data show CDR1 as SGHNT and CDR2 as YENEEA. The CDR3 extends over 14 amino acids. The CDR3 bases are TGTGCCAGCAGCTTAGAGGGGGTGAGCGACGAGCGGTACTTC. It specifies CASSLEGVSDERYF.

The chain links TRBV2 to TRBJ1-3; 9 nucleotides agree with TRBD1. The CDR3 has 15 residues. CDR1 and CDR2 (germline): SNHLY, FYNNEI. J was trimmed by 7 bases and V by 7 bases; bases with no gene match: 11. The CDR3 region is CASKYPSGTGNTIYF. CDR3 DNA sequence: TGTGCCAGCAAGTACCCAAGCGGGACAGGGAACACCATATATTTT.